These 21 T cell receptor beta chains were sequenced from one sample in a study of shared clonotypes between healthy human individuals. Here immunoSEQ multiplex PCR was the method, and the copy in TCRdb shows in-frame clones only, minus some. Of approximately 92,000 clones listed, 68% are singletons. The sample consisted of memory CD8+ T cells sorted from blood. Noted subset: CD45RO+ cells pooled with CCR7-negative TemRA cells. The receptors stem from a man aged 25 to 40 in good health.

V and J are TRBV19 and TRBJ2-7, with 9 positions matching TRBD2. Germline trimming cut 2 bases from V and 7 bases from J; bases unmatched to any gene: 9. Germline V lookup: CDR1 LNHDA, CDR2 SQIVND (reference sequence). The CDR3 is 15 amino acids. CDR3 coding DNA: TGTGCCAGTAGTATAATACCTAGCGGGATTGTGGAGCAGTACTTC. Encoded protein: CASSIIPSGIVEQYF.

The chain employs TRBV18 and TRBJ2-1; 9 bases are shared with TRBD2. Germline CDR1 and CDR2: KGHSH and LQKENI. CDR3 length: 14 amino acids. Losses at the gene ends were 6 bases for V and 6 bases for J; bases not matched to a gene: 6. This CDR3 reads CASSPGLATNEQFF. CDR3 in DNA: TGTGCCAGCTCGCCGGGACTAGCAACCAATGAGCAGTTCTTC.

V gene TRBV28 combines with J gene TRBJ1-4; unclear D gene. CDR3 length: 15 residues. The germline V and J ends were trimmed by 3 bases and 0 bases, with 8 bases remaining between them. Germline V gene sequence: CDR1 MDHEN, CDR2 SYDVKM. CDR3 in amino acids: CASSLRTSTNEKLFF. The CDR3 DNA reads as TGTGCCAGCAGTTTGAGGACCTCAACTAATGAAAAACTGTTTTTT.

The CDR3 spells CASSGPISRQPQHF. CDR3 coding DNA: TGTGCCAGCAGTGGCCCGATCTCCAGACAGCCCCAGCATTTT. J is TRBJ1-5 and V is TRBV6-4; D gene ambiguous. Trimming stripped 4 bases from V and 7 bases from J, with 14 bases between. The germline CDR1 and CDR2 sequences are MRHNA and SNTAGT. This CDR3 region has 14 residues.

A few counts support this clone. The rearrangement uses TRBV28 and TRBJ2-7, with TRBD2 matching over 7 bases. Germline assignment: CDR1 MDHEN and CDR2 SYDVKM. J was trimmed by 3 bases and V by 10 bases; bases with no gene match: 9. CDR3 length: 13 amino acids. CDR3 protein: CATKGGALYEQYF. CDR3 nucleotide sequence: TGTGCCACCAAGGGAGGGGCACTCTACGAGCAGTACTTC.

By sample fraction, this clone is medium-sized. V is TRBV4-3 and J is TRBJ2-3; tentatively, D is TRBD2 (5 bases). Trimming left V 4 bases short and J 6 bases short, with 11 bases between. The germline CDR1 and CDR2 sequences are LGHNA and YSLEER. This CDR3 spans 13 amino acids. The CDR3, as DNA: TGCGCCAGCAGCCCGTTAGCGCTTGATACGCAGTATTTT. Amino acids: CASSPLALDTQYF.

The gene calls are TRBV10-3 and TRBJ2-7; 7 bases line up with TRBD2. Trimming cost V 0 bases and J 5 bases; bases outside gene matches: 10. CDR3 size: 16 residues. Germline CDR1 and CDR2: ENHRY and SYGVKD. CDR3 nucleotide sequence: TGTGCCATCAGTGAGTCGAGGCGGGAGAGCGCCCACGAGCAGTACTTC. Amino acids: CAISESRRESAHEQYF.

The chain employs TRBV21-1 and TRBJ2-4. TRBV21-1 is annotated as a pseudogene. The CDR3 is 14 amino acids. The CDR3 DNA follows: TGTGCCAGCAGCAAAGGCCAGGGGAGGAACATTCAGTACTTC. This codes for CASSKGQGRNIQYF.

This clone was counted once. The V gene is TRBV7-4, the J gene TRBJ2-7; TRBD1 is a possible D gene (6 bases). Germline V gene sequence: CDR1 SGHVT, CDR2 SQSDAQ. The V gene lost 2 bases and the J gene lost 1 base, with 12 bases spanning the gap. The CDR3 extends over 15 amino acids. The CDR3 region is CASSLLGDKSYEQYF. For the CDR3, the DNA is TGTGCCAGCAGCTTACTCGGGGACAAATCCTACGAGCAGTACTTC.

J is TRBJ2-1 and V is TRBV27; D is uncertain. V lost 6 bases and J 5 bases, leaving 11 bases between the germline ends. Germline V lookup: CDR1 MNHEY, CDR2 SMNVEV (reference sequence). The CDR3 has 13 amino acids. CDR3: CASRLIGHNEQFF. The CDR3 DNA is TGTGCCAGCAGGCTGATTGGGCACAATGAGCAGTTCTTC.

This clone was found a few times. The CDR3 spells CASSRDSHNEQFF. CDR3 in DNA: TGTGCCAGCAGCCGGGACAGTCACAATGAGCAGTTCTTC. The chain couples TRBV6-4 to TRBJ2-1; TRBD1 matches at 7 bases. The length of the CDR3 is 13 residues. Germline values: CDR1 MRHNA, CDR2 SNTAGT. The V and J ends lost 6 bases and 5 bases, in that order; junction bases with no gene match: 4.

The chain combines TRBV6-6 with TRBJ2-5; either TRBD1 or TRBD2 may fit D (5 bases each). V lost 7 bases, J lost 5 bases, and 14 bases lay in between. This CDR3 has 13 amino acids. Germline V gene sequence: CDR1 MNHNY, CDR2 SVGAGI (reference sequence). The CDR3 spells CASTRDRQETQYF. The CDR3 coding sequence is TGTGCCAGCACCCGGGACCGGCAGGAGACCCAGTACTTC.

This chain's CDR3 is CASSDSGGGETQYF. CDR3 sequence (DNA): TGTGCCAGCAGCGACTCGGGAGGGGGGGAGACCCAGTACTTC. This sequence joins TRBV11-2 and TRBJ2-5, with 8 bases aligning to TRBD2. The V and J ends lost 5 bases and 5 bases, in that order; junction bases with no gene match: 7. Germline V gives CDR1 SGHAT, CDR2 FQNNGV. The CDR3 extends over 14 amino acids.

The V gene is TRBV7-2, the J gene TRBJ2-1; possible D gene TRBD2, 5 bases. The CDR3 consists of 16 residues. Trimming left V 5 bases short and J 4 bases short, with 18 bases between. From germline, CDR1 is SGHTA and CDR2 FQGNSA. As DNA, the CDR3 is TGTGCCAGCAGCCCACCCGGCGGCAGGACTTACAATGAGCAGTTCTTC. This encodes CASSPPGGRTYNEQFF. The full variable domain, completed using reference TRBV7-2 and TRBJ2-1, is GAGVSQSPSNKVTEKGKDVELRCDPISGHTALYWYRQSLGQGLEFLIYFQGNSAPDKSGLPSDRFSAERTGGSVSTLTIQRTQQEDSAVYLCASSPPGGRTYNEQFFGPGTRLTVL.

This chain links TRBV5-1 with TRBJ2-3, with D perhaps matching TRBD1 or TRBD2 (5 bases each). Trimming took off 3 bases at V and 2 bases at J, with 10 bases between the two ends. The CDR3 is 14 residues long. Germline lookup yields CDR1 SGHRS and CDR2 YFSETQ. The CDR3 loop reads CASSSQGVTDTQYF. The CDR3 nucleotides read TGCGCCAGCAGCTCCCAGGGAGTCACAGATACGCAGTATTTT.

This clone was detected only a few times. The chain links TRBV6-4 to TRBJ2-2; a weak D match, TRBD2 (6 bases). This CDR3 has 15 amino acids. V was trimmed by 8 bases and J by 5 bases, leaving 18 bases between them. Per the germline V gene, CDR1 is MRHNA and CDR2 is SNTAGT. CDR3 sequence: CASQEAAGRTGELFF. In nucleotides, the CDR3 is TGTGCCAGCCAGGAGGCGGCGGGAAGGACCGGGGAGCTGTTTTTT.

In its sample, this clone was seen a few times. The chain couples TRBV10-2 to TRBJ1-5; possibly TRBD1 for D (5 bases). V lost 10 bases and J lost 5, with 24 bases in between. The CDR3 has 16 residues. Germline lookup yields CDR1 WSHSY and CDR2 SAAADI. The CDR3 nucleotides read TGCGCCACCAACGTGGGGCTCAGGGACCCCTATCAGCCCCAGCATTTT. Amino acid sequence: CATNVGLRDPYQPQHF.

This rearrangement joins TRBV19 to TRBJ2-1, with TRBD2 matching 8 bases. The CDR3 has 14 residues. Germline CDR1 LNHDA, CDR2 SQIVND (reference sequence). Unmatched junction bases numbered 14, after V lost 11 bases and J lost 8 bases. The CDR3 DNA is TGTGCCGCGGGGGGTGTAGGCCTTTCGTATGAGCAGTTCTTC. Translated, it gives CAAGGVGLSYEQFF.

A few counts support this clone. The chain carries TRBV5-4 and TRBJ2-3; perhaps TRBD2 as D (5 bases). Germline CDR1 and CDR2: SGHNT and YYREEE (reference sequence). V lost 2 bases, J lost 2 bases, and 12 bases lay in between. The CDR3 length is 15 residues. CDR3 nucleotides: TGTGCCAGCAGCTTAGACCGAGGGCACACAGATACGCAGTATTTT. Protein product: CASSLDRGHTDTQYF.

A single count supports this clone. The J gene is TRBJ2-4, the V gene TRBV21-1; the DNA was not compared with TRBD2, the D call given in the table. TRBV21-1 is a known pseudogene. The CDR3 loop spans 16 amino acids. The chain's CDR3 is CASSNTSGKAKNIQYF. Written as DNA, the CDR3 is TGTGCCAGCAGCAACACTAGCGGGAAAGCCAAAAACATTCAGTACTTC.

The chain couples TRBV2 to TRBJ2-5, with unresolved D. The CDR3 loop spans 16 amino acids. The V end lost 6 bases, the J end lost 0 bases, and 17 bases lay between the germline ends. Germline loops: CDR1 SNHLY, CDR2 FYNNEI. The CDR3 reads CASRERQSNYQETQYF. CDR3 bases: TGTGCCAGCAGGGAGAGGCAGAGCAATTACCAAGAGACCCAGTACTTC.